The 10 T cell receptor beta chains below were found in one sample sequenced in a study of OX40 agonist ivuxolimab in advanced cancers. The protocol was immunoSEQ multiplex PCR, while the TCRdb copy is restricted to in-frame clones and leaves out a portion. The sample records 60,000 to 100,000 clones, about 80% being singletons. Sequenced here: CD4+ or CD8+ T cells sorted from blood, sampled in a trial of the OX40 agonist ivuxolimab. The source of these receptors is an adult with an advanced solid tumor such as melanoma, head and neck, liver or kidney cancer.

The chain recombines TRBV27 with TRBJ1-5, with D unclear. Germline CDR1 MNHEY, CDR2 SMNVEV (reference sequence). Trimming took off 0 bases at V and 4 bases at J, with 10 bases between the two ends. The CDR3 contains 15 residues. The CDR3 loop reads CASSLSGRGNQPQHF. DNA for the CDR3: TGTGCCAGCAGTTTATCAGGGCGGGGTAATCAGCCCCAGCATTTT.

The rearrangement links TRBV5-6 to TRBJ2-3, with 7 bases aligning to TRBD1. Germline lookup yields CDR1 SGHDT and CDR2 YYEEEE. Germline trimming cut 2 bases from V and 2 bases from J; bases unmatched to any gene: 2. This CDR3 spans 14 amino acids. The CDR3 DNA reads as TGTGCCAGCAGCTTAGGGGGCCACACAGATACGCAGTATTTT. Amino acids: CASSLGGHTDTQYF.

V gene TRBV5-4 combines with J gene TRBJ2-5; 9 nucleotides agree with TRBD2. This CDR3 is 17 amino acids long. From germline, CDR1 is SGHNT and CDR2 YYREEE (reference sequence). Losses at the gene ends were 0 bases for V and 3 bases for J; bases not matched to a gene: 9. The CDR3 nucleotides read TGTGCCAGCAGCTTGGGACTAGCGGAGACGGGGAAAGAGACCCAGTACTTC. Amino acids: CASSLGLAETGKETQYF. The whole variable domain, remainder taken from reference TRBV5-4 and TRBJ2-5, is ETGVTQSPTHLIKTRGQQVTLRCSSQSGHNTVSWYQQALGQGPQFIFQYYREEENGRGNFPPRFSGLQFPNYSSELNVNALELDDSALYLCASSLGLAETGKETQYFGPGTRLLVL.

The chain couples TRBV4-3 to TRBJ2-7, with 8 bases fitting TRBD1. J lost 3 bases, V lost 2 bases, and 6 bases had no gene match. Per germline, CDR1 LGHNA and CDR2 YSLEER. The CDR3 runs to 15 residues. The CDR3 coding sequence is TGCGCCAGCAGCCAATCAGGGGGCAGGGGCTACGAGCAGTACTTC. Protein product: CASSQSGGRGYEQYF.

The chain employs TRBV5-1 and TRBJ2-5; no definite D call. The V gene's germline CDR1 is SGHRS and CDR2 YFSETQ. The V end was cut by 4 bases, the J end by 4 bases, with 14 bases between. This CDR3 is built from 14 residues. Written as DNA, the CDR3 is TGCGCCAGCAGCCTGGGGTCTACCCGAGAGACCCAGTACTTC. Its protein is CASSLGSTRETQYF.

The gene calls are TRBV4-1 and TRBJ2-7; 9 bases are a match to TRBD1. CDR3 length equals 15 residues. The J segment lost 3 bases and the V segment lost 2 bases, leaving 5 bases of the junction unmatched. Germline values: CDR1 MGHRA, CDR2 YSYEKL. CDR3 protein: CASSQKGQGDYEQYF. The CDR3 bases are TGCGCCAGCAGCCAAAAGGGACAGGGCGACTACGAGCAGTACTTC.

This clone was seen only a few times. J is TRBJ1-2 and V is TRBV7-2; 8 nucleotides match TRBD1. V dropped 4 bases and J dropped 14; count of bases not matched to a gene: 6. Germline-derived CDR1 and CDR2 are SGHTA and FQGNSA. This CDR3 spans 11 amino acids. The CDR3: CASSSGQGLTF. CDR3 nucleotide sequence: TGTGCCAGCAGCTCCGGACAGGGATTAACCTTC.

V is TRBV30 and J is TRBJ2-3; D gene ambiguous. Looked up from germline, CDR1 is GTSNPN and CDR2 is SVGIG (reference sequence). This CDR3 is 10 amino acids long. V lost 5 bases and J lost 8, with 8 bases in between. The CDR3 DNA sequence: TGTGCCTGGGGGCTGGGTACGCAGTATTTT. Residues: CAWGLGTQYF.

The J gene is TRBJ2-1, the V gene TRBV7-3, with 10 nucleotides matching TRBD2. The junction had 14 bases not matched to a gene; V was cut back by 5 bases and J by 7 bases. The germline V gene has CDR1 SGHTA and CDR2 FQGTGA. The CDR3 loop spans 17 amino acids. The CDR3 DNA reads as TGTGCCAGCAGCCCTACTCCTAGCGGGAGCGGGGTGAATGAGCAGTTCTTC. It codes for CASSPTPSGSGVNEQFF.

The chain joins TRBV30 to TRBJ2-3; no firm D call. The CDR3 totals 12 residues. Germline values: CDR1 GTSNPN, CDR2 SVGIG (reference sequence). Trimming removed 3 bases from V and 4 bases from J, with 8 bases in between. Written as DNA, the CDR3 is TGTGCCTGGAGCCTTCTTTCAGATACGCAGTATTTT. It translates to CAWSLLSDTQYF.